The source of this TCR beta chain is a study of blood T cell repertoires in COVID-19. The CDR3 is 15 amino acids. CDR1 and CDR2 from the germline V gene are MNHNS and SASEGT. The ends lost 3 bases at V and 3 bases at J; junction bases unmatched: 2. TCRdb keeps only in-frame clones here, not all; method: immunoSEQ multiplex PCR. The sample contains a few hundred thousand clones, 70% to 90% of which appear only once. Sequences were obtained from peripheral blood. J is TRBJ1-6 and V is TRBV6-1; 7 positions match TRBD1. The source is a woman aged 25-40 years with COVID-19, enrolled during active disease. In nucleotides, the CDR3 is TGTGCCAGCAGTGATTCAGGGGGCTATAATTCACCCCTCCACTTT. It yields the protein CASSDSGGYNSPLHF.